This T cell receptor beta chain was sequenced for a study of blood T cell repertoires in COVID-19. This clone showed up just once. CDR3 size: 13 residues. Germline CDR1 reads SGHNT; CDR2 reads YYREEE (reference sequence). V was clipped by 4 bases and J by 5 bases; unmatched bases: 5. During active infection, Seattle patients enrolled and were then monitored through disease. Per the study methods: Reference gene primer amplification yielded estimated nucleated cell counts. Some clones are missing from TCRdb's copy, which holds only in-frame ones; the method was immunoSEQ multiplex PCR. V and J calls and clone size are those listed in that table; D and trimming were worked out from the DNA. The table records tens of thousands of clones, around 89% of them present only once.

The chain is built from TRBV5-4 and TRBJ2-7, with TRBD1 matching over 8 bases. What was sequenced was peripheral blood. The receptor was isolated from a man aged 50 to 60 with COVID-19, enrolled during active disease. The CDR3 loop is CASSPSTGDEQYF. CDR3 in DNA: TGTGCCAGCAGCCCCTCGACAGGGGACGAGCAGTACTTC.